This T cell receptor (beta chain) was observed in a study of patients and donors after allogeneic stem cell transplantation. The sample holds a few counts of this clonotype. TCRdb itself ran the RT-PCR reads through MiXCR, one entry per CDR3 protein. The table lists hundreds of thousands of distinct CDR3 sequences, roughly 17% of them singletons. Germline assignment: CDR1 SGDLS and CDR2 YYNGEE. The CDR3 is made up of 14 amino acids. Trimming left V 6 bases short and J 0 bases short, with 11 bases between. The chain is built from TRBV9 and TRBJ2-3; D is undetermined. The sequence was obtained from a human donor who was either an allogeneic HSCT recipient or a stem cell or donor lymphocyte infusion donor (not recorded which). It is not recorded whose cells these are; they may come from a transplant donor. Sequenced input: blood, either unsorted or a sorted T cell fraction (not recorded which). The CDR3 DNA reads TGTGCCAGCAAGGAACTCGTAAGCACAGATACGCAGTATTTT. Translating it yields CASKELVSTDTQYF.